The 27 T cell receptor beta chains presented below share a single source sample, sequenced in a study of T-cell reconstitution after alpha-beta-depleted transplantation in children. Study conclusions and caveats: Reportedly, alpha-beta T cells present about two months post-transplant originated from several hundred expanded clones of graft origin.

Researchers prepared the TCRbeta library using unique molecular identifiers, the study reports. TCRdb passed the PCR reads through MiXCR, listing each CDR3 protein once. The data contain roughly 30,000 distinct CDR3 sequences, 5% to 7% of them singletons. Their cognate antigens are unknown. Specimen: peripheral blood, collected 60 days after TCRalphabeta/CD19-depleted stem cell transplant. The receptors were gathered from a child younger than two who had a stem cell transplant for acute myeloid leukemia, so the T cells may come from the graft donor.

This clonotype was recorded many times. The chain is built from TRBV27 and TRBJ2-3; TRBD1 matches 11 bases. Per germline, CDR1 MNHEY and CDR2 SMNVEV (reference sequence). The junction had 2 bases not matched to a gene; V was cut back by 4 bases and J by 8 bases. This CDR3 spans 13 amino acids. CDR3 nucleotides: TGTGCCAGCAGTTGGGGGACAGGGGGTACGCAGTATTTT. It encodes CASSWGTGGTQYF.

This clonotype was counted at least ten times. The V gene is TRBV9, the J gene TRBJ2-2; the D is unclear. This CDR3 region has 15 residues. V lost 0 bases and J lost 1, with 7 bases in between. Per germline, CDR1 SGDLS and CDR2 YYNGEE. CDR3 residues: CASSVGLLNTGELFF. As DNA, the CDR3 is TGTGCCAGCAGCGTAGGACTTTTGAACACCGGGGAGCTGTTTTTT.

This clonotype has a count of ten or more. V is TRBV7-9 and J is TRBJ2-7; TRBD1 agrees at 7 bases. Germline-derived CDR1 and CDR2 are SEHNR and FQNEAQ (reference sequence). This CDR3 contains 13 residues. V lost 6 bases, J lost 0 bases, and 2 bases stayed unmatched. The CDR3 loop is CASRPGGSYEQYF. In DNA form, the CDR3 reads TGTGCCAGCAGACCAGGGGGCTCCTACGAGCAGTACTTC.

This chain uses TRBV10-3 with TRBJ2-3; TRBD2 agrees at 9 bases. The CDR3 is 15 residues long. V shed 4 bases and J 9 bases; nucleotides not matched to a gene: 11. Germline CDR1 reads ENHRY; CDR2 reads SYGVKD. This CDR3 reads CAISGGGRALGTQYF. CDR3 DNA: TGTGCCATCAGTGGGGGCGGGAGGGCCCTCGGAACGCAGTATTTT.

As concerns this clonotype: It may be a read error: a sequence one base away is much more abundant. The CDR3, as DNA: TGCAGTTCTAGGGGAAGGGCGCTGGGGGTCTCCTACAATGAGCAGTTCTTC. This codes for CSSRGRALGVSYNEQFF. V gene TRBV20-1 combines with J gene TRBJ2-1, with D tentatively TRBD1 or TRBD2 (5 bases each). Germline lookup yields CDR1 DFQATT and CDR2 SNEGSKA (reference sequence). The CDR3 is 17 residues long.

The sample holds many counts of this clonotype. The rearrangement links TRBV28 to TRBJ1-1; no firm D call. Trimming cost V 6 bases and J 0 bases, with 8 bases left between them. Germline CDR1 and CDR2: MDHEN and SYDVKM. CDR3 length: 13 residues. CDR3 in DNA: TGTGCCAGCAGCGTCGGCTTGAACACTGAAGCTTTCTTT. It specifies CASSVGLNTEAFF. Complete variable domain (other parts from reference TRBV28 and TRBJ1-1): DVKVTQSSRYLVKRTGEKVFLECVQDMDHENMFWYRQDPGLGLRLIYFSYDVKMKEKGDIPEGYSVSREKKERFSLILESASTNQTSMYLCASSVGLNTEAFFGQGTRLTVV.

The chain's CDR3 is CSGAGGDSYEQYF. CDR3 bases: TGCAGTGGTGCCGGGGGGGATAGCTACGAGCAGTACTTC. The chain carries TRBV20-1 and TRBJ2-7, with 8 nucleotides matching TRBD2. The CDR3 contains 13 residues. The J segment lost 3 bases and the V segment lost 7 bases, leaving 8 bases of the junction unmatched. Germline-derived CDR1 and CDR2 are DFQATT and SNEGSKA (reference sequence).

This clonotype was picked up many times. The V gene is TRBV10-3, the J gene TRBJ2-3; the match to TRBD1 covers 7 bases. The CDR3 is 14 residues long. From germline, CDR1 is ENHRY and CDR2 SYGVKD. J lost 0 bases, V lost 6 bases, and 3 bases had no gene match. The CDR3: CAISGQVSTDTQYF. The DNA for the CDR3 is TGTGCCATCAGCGGACAGGTCAGCACAGATACGCAGTATTTT.

This clonotype occurred many times. The chain links TRBV29-1 to TRBJ2-7, with TRBD1 matching 9 bases. J lost 2 bases, V lost 6 bases, and 8 bases had no gene match. Germline V CDR1 and CDR2: SQVTM, ANQGSEA. The CDR3 is 14 residues long. DNA of the CDR3: TGCAGCGTCGAGGGGACAGGGACAACCTACGAGCAGTACTTC. It translates to CSVEGTGTTYEQYF.

This clonotype was counted at least ten times. This chain connects TRBV7-2 to TRBJ2-5; D remains unclear. Germline CDR1 SGHTA, CDR2 FQGNSA. The CDR3 sequence is 11 residues long. Between the trimmed V and J ends, which lost 1 base and 14 bases, there was a span of 11 bases. The CDR3: CASSLGSGGYF. The CDR3 nucleotides read TGTGCCAGCAGCTTAGGCTCAGGCGGCTACTTC.

This clonotype was recorded many times. V is TRBV7-9 and J is TRBJ1-4, with D perhaps TRBD1 (6 bases). This CDR3 is built from 17 residues. Per germline, CDR1 SEHNR and CDR2 FQNEAQ (reference sequence). The V and J ends lost 7 bases and 4 bases respectively, with 22 bases between them. The CDR3 nucleotides read TGTGCCAGCACCCCAGGGACACAACTACCTATTAATGAAAAACTGTTTTTT. Translated: CASTPGTQLPINEKLFF.

This clonotype was detected ten times or more. The chain employs TRBV29-1 and TRBJ2-7; tentative D call: TRBD2 (5 bases). The V end was cut by 3 bases, the J end by 6 bases, with 12 bases between. This CDR3 is built from 12 residues. CDR1 is SQVTM and CDR2 is ANQGSEA in the germline V gene. CDR3 protein: CSVEGSRAEQYF. The CDR3 coding sequence is TGCAGCGTTGAGGGGAGTAGGGCCGAGCAGTACTTC.

The rearrangement uses TRBV7-9 and TRBJ2-7, with TRBD2 identical over 7 bases. V shed 7 bases, J shed 4 bases, and the junction held 13 bases outside the gene matches. The V gene's germline CDR1 is SEHNR and CDR2 FQNEAQ (reference sequence). The CDR3 length is 15 residues. CDR3: CASISDLREGYEQYF. As DNA, the CDR3 is TGTGCCAGCATCTCCGACCTCAGGGAGGGGTACGAGCAGTACTTC. The whole variable domain, remainder taken from reference TRBV7-9 and TRBJ2-7, is DTGVSQNPRHKITKRGQNVTFRCDPISEHNRLYWYRQTLGQGPEFLTYFQNEAQLEKSRLLSDRFSAERPKGSFSTLEIQRTEQGDSAMYLCASISDLREGYEQYFGPGTRLTVT.

The sample holds many counts of this clonotype. The V gene is TRBV18, the J gene TRBJ2-5, with 13 bases aligning to TRBD2. V was pared by 3 bases and J by 5 bases, with 3 bases of the junction left unmatched. CDR1 and CDR2 from the germline V gene are KGHSH and LQKENI. The CDR3 sequence is 15 residues long. CDR3 sequence (DNA): TGTGCCAGCTCACCGGGACTAGCGGGACGTGAGACCCAGTACTTC. Amino acid sequence: CASSPGLAGRETQYF.

This clonotype was counted at least ten times. V usage is TRBV11-2 and J usage is TRBJ2-7, with D possibly matching TRBD1 (5 bases). The CDR3 runs to 13 residues. Germline V gives CDR1 SGHAT, CDR2 FQNNGV. The V and J ends lost 6 bases and 6 bases respectively, with 15 bases between them. The CDR3 sequence is CASSHQARVEQYF. In DNA form, the CDR3 reads TGTGCCAGCAGTCACCAAGCCAGGGTCGAGCAGTACTTC.

At least ten counts were recorded for this clonotype. The chain has TRBV29-1 and TRBJ2-2, with TRBD1 identical over 7 bases. The CDR3 has 13 amino acids. The germline gives CDR1 SQVTM, CDR2 ANQGSEA. V lost 7 bases, J lost 4 bases, and 6 bases stayed unmatched. CDR3 sequence (DNA): TGCAGCGCCGGACAGGACACCACCGGGGAGCTGTTTTTT. It encodes CSAGQDTTGELFF.

This clonotype came up many times. The chain recombines TRBV6-5 with TRBJ2-1, with D perhaps TRBD1 or TRBD2 (5 bases each). The germline gives CDR1 MNHEY, CDR2 SVGAGI. The V end was cut by 3 bases, the J end by 14 bases, with 23 bases between. The CDR3 covers 15 residues. The CDR3 protein is CASSYGAGRYLYEFF. In nucleotides, the CDR3 is TGTGCCAGCAGTTATGGGGCGGGCAGGTATCTGTACGAGTTCTTC.

Many counts were recorded for this clonotype. This chain links TRBV4-2 with TRBJ2-2, with 7 bases fitting TRBD2. The CDR3 loop spans 18 amino acids. Germline V gives CDR1 LGHNA, CDR2 YNFKEQ. J gave up 4 bases and V 6 bases, and 17 bases lay outside the gene matches. The CDR3 sequence is CASSLAEVIKGSTGELFF. CDR3 coding DNA: TGTGCCAGCAGTCTAGCGGAGGTTATAAAGGGAAGCACCGGGGAGCTGTTTTTT.

J is TRBJ2-5 and V is TRBV5-1; 7 positions match TRBD2. CDR1 is SGHRS and CDR2 is YFSETQ in the germline V gene. The CDR3 contains 17 residues. V was clipped by 1 base and J by 2 bases; unmatched bases: 11. CDR3 sequence (DNA): TGCGCCAGCAGCTTGTGGGGGAGGGGATCCCCTCAAGAGACCCAGTACTTC. Its protein product is CASSLWGRGSPQETQYF.

This clonotype was seen only once. The chain joins TRBV6-1 to TRBJ1-2, with TRBD1 matching 7 bases. The V gene's germline CDR1 is MNHNS and CDR2 SASEGT. The CDR3 is 14 amino acids. The V segment lost 5 bases and the J segment 3 bases; nucleotides outside the gene matches: 6. In nucleotides, the CDR3 is TGTGCCAGCAGTCGGACAGGCAGGGACTATGGCTACACCTTC. This codes for CASSRTGRDYGYTF.

This clonotype has a count of ten or more. The rearrangement joins TRBV20-1 to TRBJ2-3, with D unresolved. CDR3 length: 14 amino acids. The V gene's germline CDR1 is DFQATT and CDR2 SNEGSKA (reference sequence). Trimming took 5 bases from V and 1 from J, leaving 13 bases between them. CDR3 sequence: CSAPWGSRTDTQYF. Here the CDR3 DNA reads TGCAGTGCTCCCTGGGGTAGCCGCACAGATACGCAGTATTTT.

The table lists this clonotype with many counts. The gene calls are TRBV29-1 and TRBJ2-1, with a weak D call TRBD2 (6 bases). The CDR3 is made up of 11 amino acids. V was trimmed by 5 bases and J by 7 bases, leaving 9 bases between them. Germline assignment: CDR1 SQVTM and CDR2 ANQGSEA. This chain's CDR3 is CSVSGRNEQFF. As DNA, the CDR3 is TGCAGCGTTTCAGGGAGGAATGAGCAGTTCTTC.

The sample holds many counts of this clonotype. V is TRBV28 and J is TRBJ1-2, with D unresolved. The germline gives CDR1 MDHEN, CDR2 SYDVKM. The CDR3 has 13 amino acids. Trimming took 6 bases from V and 3 from J, leaving 11 bases between them. In DNA, the CDR3 is TGTGCCAGCAGCCGACGGACGGACTATGGCTACACCTTC. Translation gives CASSRRTDYGYTF.

This clonotype was detected many times. The J gene is TRBJ2-4, the V gene TRBV4-2; D is undetermined. The V end lost 1 base, the J end lost 0 bases, and 7 bases lay between the germline ends. CDR1 is LGHNA and CDR2 is YNFKEQ in the germline V gene. The CDR3 contains 15 residues. CDR3 sequence: CASSQVWLAKNIQYF. The CDR3 DNA follows: TGTGCCAGCAGCCAAGTTTGGCTAGCCAAAAACATTCAGTACTTC.

In its sample, this clonotype was seen many times. V is TRBV12-3 or TRBV12-4 and J is TRBJ2-1; perhaps TRBD2 as D (6 bases). The CDR3 is 13 amino acids. V dropped 0 bases and J dropped 7 bases, with 7 bases sitting between them. CDR3 nucleotides: TGTGCCAGCAGTTTAGCGGAGGGGAATGAGCAGTTCTTC. Translating gives CASSLAEGNEQFF.

The V call is TRBV7-7, the J call TRBJ2-5; TRBD2 matches 8 bases. This CDR3 contains 16 residues. Germline lookup yields CDR1 SSHAT and CDR2 FNYEAQ (reference sequence). The V gene end was trimmed by 1 base and the J gene end by 1 base; junction bases not matched to a gene: 5. CDR3: CASSLGDAGGQETQYF. The CDR3 nucleotides are TGTGCCAGCAGCTTAGGGGATGCGGGGGGCCAAGAGACCCAGTACTTC. The full variable domain, its missing parts supplied by reference TRBV7-7 and TRBJ2-5, is GAGVSQSPRYKVTKRGQDVTLRCDPISSHATLYWYQQALGQGPEFLTYFNYEAQPDKSGLPSDRFSAERPEGSISTLTIQRTEQRDSAMYRCASSLGDAGGQETQYFGPGTRLLVL.

The chain employs TRBV30 and TRBJ1-1, with D possibly matching TRBD1 (5 bases). V gave up 4 bases and J gave up 6 bases, with 21 bases separating them. CDR3 length: 15 residues. Looked up from germline, CDR1 is GTSNPN and CDR2 is SVGIG (reference sequence). The CDR3 region has the DNA TGTGCCTGGATGGACGGGAGGGGCCTTCCTTCTGAAGCTTTCTTT. The encoded protein is CAWMDGRGLPSEAFF.